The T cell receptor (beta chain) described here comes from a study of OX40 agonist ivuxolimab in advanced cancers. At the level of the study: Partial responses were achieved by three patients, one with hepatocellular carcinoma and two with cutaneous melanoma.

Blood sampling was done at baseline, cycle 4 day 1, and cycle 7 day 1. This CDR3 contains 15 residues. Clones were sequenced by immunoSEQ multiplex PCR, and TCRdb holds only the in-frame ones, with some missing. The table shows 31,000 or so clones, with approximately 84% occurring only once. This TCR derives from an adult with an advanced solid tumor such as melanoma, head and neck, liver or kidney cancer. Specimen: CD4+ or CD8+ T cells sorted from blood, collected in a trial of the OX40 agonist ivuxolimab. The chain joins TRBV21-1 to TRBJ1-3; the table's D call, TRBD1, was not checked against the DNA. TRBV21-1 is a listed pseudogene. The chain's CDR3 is CASSKCLTAVNTIYF. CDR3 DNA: TGTGCCAGCAGCAAATGTTTAACAGCTGTAAACACCATATATTTT.